A single sample gave rise to the 25 T cell receptor beta chains below, sequenced in a study of graft-versus-host responses after intestinal transplantation. Which antigens these TCRs recognize remains unknown. Sequencing used immunoSEQ multiplex PCR; TCRdb keeps in-frame clones, though not all of them. The sample comprises 95,000 to 110,000 clones, roughly 93% of which are singletons, and less than 1.5% rests with the top ten. Sequenced material: unstimulated CD8+ T cells sorted from spleen or lymph node cells, taken before intestinal transplant. The receptor source for this set is a human donor who received an intestinal transplant.

The chain combines TRBV27 with TRBJ1-2; D is possibly TRBD1 (5 bases). The CDR3 has 13 residues. Trimming cost V 2 bases and J 3 bases, with 7 bases left between them. CDR1 and CDR2 from the germline V gene are MNHEY and SMNVEV (reference sequence). The CDR3 region has the DNA TGTGCCAGCAGTTTACGACAGTACTATGGCTACACCTTC. Translating it yields CASSLRQYYGYTF.

The CDR3 nucleotides are TGCGCCAGCAGCCAAGAAGTTGGGACAGGGGCAGAGACCCAGTACTTC. Protein: CASSQEVGTGAETQYF. The chain couples TRBV4-1 to TRBJ2-5; 10 bases map to TRBD1. CDR1 MGHRA and CDR2 YSYEKL come from the germline V gene. This CDR3 has 16 amino acids. Losses at the gene ends were 0 bases for V and 4 bases for J; bases not matched to a gene: 5.

The rearrangement links TRBV5-1 to TRBJ2-3, with D perhaps TRBD2 (5 bases). V was shortened by 3 bases and J by 3 bases, with 14 bases between the two germline ends. Germline loops: CDR1 SGHRS, CDR2 YFSETQ. The CDR3 loop spans 15 amino acids. This chain's CDR3 is CASSSPVGVTDTQYF. The CDR3 bases are TGCGCCAGCAGCTCCCCGGTCGGGGTAACAGATACGCAGTATTTT.

The chain joins TRBV5-1 to TRBJ2-7, with D tentatively TRBD1 (5 bases). The CDR3 runs 15 residues. The V gene's germline CDR1 is SGHRS and CDR2 YFSETQ. V lost 1 base and J lost 4, with 15 bases in between. The CDR3 sequence: CASSLPDIRSYEQYF. CDR3 nucleotide sequence: TGCGCCAGCAGCTTGCCGGACATACGGAGTTACGAGCAGTACTTC.

The chain joins TRBV10-3 to TRBJ1-4; D not resolved. Deletions cut 2 bases from V and 4 bases from J, with 2 bases between. The germline CDR1 and CDR2 sequences are ENHRY and SYGVKD. The CDR3 sequence is 12 residues long. In DNA form, the CDR3 reads TGTGCCATCAGTGAGAGTAATGAAAAACTGTTTTTT. Translating it yields CAISESNEKLFF.

The J gene is TRBJ1-2, the V gene TRBV1; TRBD1 is the table's D call and was not checked against the DNA. TRBV1 represents a pseudogene. This CDR3 region has 13 residues. CDR3 in amino acids: CTSSQDQAGGYTF. CDR3 in DNA: TGCACCAGCAGCCAAGATCAGGCCGGTGGCTACACCTTC.

The chain recombines TRBV13 with TRBJ1-4, with D perhaps matching TRBD1 (5 bases). Per the germline V gene, CDR1 is PRHDT and CDR2 is FYEKMQ (reference sequence). The CDR3 runs 15 residues. Trimming stripped 5 bases from V and 10 bases from J, with 20 bases between. CDR3 sequence: CASSIKDSASGKLFF. The DNA for the CDR3 is TGTGCCAGCAGCATTAAAGACAGTGCCAGTGGAAAACTGTTTTTT.

The chain combines TRBV30 with TRBJ2-1; 10 bases map to TRBD1. The CDR3 is made up of 15 amino acids. Trimming removed 5 bases from V and 1 base from J; junction bases left unmatched: 5. Looked up from germline, CDR1 is GTSNPN and CDR2 is SVGIG (reference sequence). Here the CDR3 DNA reads TGTGCCTGGGGACAGGGACAGGGGTCCTACAATGAGCAGTTCTTC. Protein sequence: CAWGQGQGSYNEQFF. The whole variable domain, remainder taken from reference TRBV30 and TRBJ2-1, is SQTIHQWPATLVQPVGSPLSLECTVEGTSNPNLYWYRQAAGRGLQLLFYSVGIGQISSEVPQNLSASRPQDRQFILSSKKLLLSDSGFYLCAWGQGQGSYNEQFFGPGTRLTVL.

This chain links TRBV2 with TRBJ2-7, with 14 bases identical to TRBD2. The CDR3 contains 16 residues. Germline trimming cut 6 bases from V and 2 bases from J; bases unmatched to any gene: 6. Per germline, CDR1 SNHLY and CDR2 FYNNEI. CDR3 sequence: CASRPGLAGETYEQYF. CDR3 bases: TGTGCCAGCAGGCCGGGACTAGCGGGGGAGACCTACGAGCAGTACTTC.

Notes on this clone: Other DNA sequences in the same sample also yield this CDR3. The chain is built from TRBV13 and TRBJ1-1, with D unresolved. The V gene lost 0 bases and the J gene lost 11 bases, with 16 bases spanning the gap. The V gene's germline CDR1 is PRHDT and CDR2 FYEKMQ (reference sequence). The CDR3 totals 14 residues. CDR3 coding DNA: TGTGCCAGCAGCTTAGGCAACAGCCCCCAGAGGGCTTTCTTT. Residues: CASSLGNSPQRAFF.

The rearrangement links TRBV4-1 to TRBJ1-6; 8 positions match TRBD1. The CDR3 loop spans 18 amino acids. Germline assignment: CDR1 MGHRA and CDR2 YSYEKL. J lost 6 bases, V lost 3 bases, and 13 bases had no gene match. The CDR3 here is CASSQIGQGRIANSPLHF. CDR3 coding DNA: TGCGCCAGCAGCCAGATCGGACAGGGAAGGATAGCTAATTCACCCCTCCACTTT.

The CDR3 sequence is CASSQGLAGSSYNEQFF. The CDR3 region has the DNA TGTGCCAGCAGCCAGGGACTAGCGGGGAGCTCCTACAATGAGCAGTTCTTC. This sequence joins TRBV14 and TRBJ2-1, with TRBD2 matching over 13 bases. The J segment lost 0 bases and the V segment lost 3 bases, leaving 2 bases of the junction unmatched. Germline CDR1 is SGHDN and CDR2 is FVKESK. The CDR3 is made up of 17 amino acids.

This clone was picked up one time. The chain couples TRBV14 to TRBJ2-7; D possibly corresponds to TRBD1 (6 bases). With 1 base removed from V and 4 bases from J, the gap between germline ends came to 11 bases. The CDR3 runs 14 residues. Germline V lookup: CDR1 SGHDN, CDR2 FVKESK. The CDR3 region is CASSQAQGGYEQYF. Here the CDR3 DNA reads TGTGCCAGCAGCCAAGCACAGGGCGGGTACGAGCAGTACTTC. The variable domain in full, with the rest retrieved from reference TRBV14 and TRBJ2-7, is EAGVTQFPSHSVIEKGQTVTLRCDPISGHDNLYWYRRVMGKEIKFLLHFVKESKQDESGMPNNRFLAERTGGTYSTLKVQPAELEDSGVYFCASSQAQGGYEQYFGPGTRLTVT.

V gene TRBV28 combines with J gene TRBJ2-4; tentatively, D is TRBD2 (5 bases). The ends were cut back, 2 bases at V and 3 bases at J, with 20 bases in the middle. Germline V gene sequence: CDR1 MDHEN, CDR2 SYDVKM. The CDR3 extends over 18 amino acids. The CDR3 is CASSLPTLRAVGKNIQYF. The CDR3 coding sequence is TGTGCCAGCAGTTTACCGACTCTGAGGGCTGTAGGCAAAAACATTCAGTACTTC.

This clone appeared a single time. The chain is built from TRBV7-9 and TRBJ2-1, with D perhaps matching TRBD2 (5 bases). Germline V gives CDR1 SEHNR, CDR2 FQNEAQ (reference sequence). V lost 5 bases and J 4 bases, leaving 12 bases between the germline ends. CDR3 length: 14 amino acids. In DNA form, the CDR3 reads TGTGCCAGCAGCCTACGGACTGCGTACAATGAGCAGTTCTTC. Translation gives CASSLRTAYNEQFF.

The V and J genes are TRBV4-1 and TRBJ2-1, with D unresolved. V was pared by 5 bases and J by 9 bases, with 17 bases between. This CDR3 is 14 amino acids long. Germline CDR1 is MGHRA and CDR2 is YSYEKL. The chain's CDR3 is CASSTETATVEQFF. As DNA, the CDR3 is TGCGCCAGCAGCACCGAAACAGCTACAGTTGAGCAGTTCTTC.

The chain carries TRBV27 and TRBJ2-7; a possible D gene is TRBD1 (5 bases). Germline assignment: CDR1 MNHEY and CDR2 SMNVEV (reference sequence). Trimming left V 2 bases short and J 2 bases short, with 13 bases between. The CDR3 sequence is 15 residues long. The CDR3 spells CASSLTAGNAYEQYF. The CDR3 nucleotides are TGTGCCAGCAGTTTAACGGCAGGGAATGCCTACGAGCAGTACTTC.

As concerns this clone: Additional DNA sequences in this sample encode the identical CDR3. The rearrangement uses TRBV27 and TRBJ2-7; D uncertain. V gave up 6 bases and J gave up 6 bases, with 9 bases separating them. The CDR3 spans 11 residues. Looked up from germline, CDR1 is MNHEY and CDR2 is SMNVEV (reference sequence). CDR3 DNA: TGTGCCAGCAGCTTTGGTGGCGAGCAGTACTTC. Protein sequence: CASSFGGEQYF.

There are a few counts of this clone. The gene calls are TRBV7-3 and TRBJ2-7, with 10 bases lining up with TRBD2. Germline trimming cut 1 base from V and 3 bases from J; bases unmatched to any gene: 9. This CDR3 comprises 17 residues. Germline CDR1 is SGHTA and CDR2 is FQGTGA. Here the CDR3 DNA reads TGTGCCAGCAGCTTAATGGAGCGGGGGGGCCACGACTACGAGCAGTACTTC. Protein product: CASSLMERGGHDYEQYF.

The rearrangement uses TRBV6-1 and TRBJ2-1; the match to TRBD1 covers 9 bases. The CDR3 has 15 amino acids. Germline CDR1 MNHNS, CDR2 SASEGT. V shed 6 bases, J shed 8 bases, and the junction held 11 bases outside the gene matches. CDR3 amino acids: CASRAHRDRVHEQFF. The DNA of the CDR3 is TGTGCCAGCAGGGCCCACCGGGACAGGGTCCATGAGCAGTTCTTC.

The chain has TRBV6-5 and TRBJ2-7; perhaps D is TRBD1 or TRBD2 (6 bases each). Germline loops: CDR1 MNHEY, CDR2 SVGAGI. Trimming stripped 6 bases from V and 5 bases from J, with 14 bases between. CDR3 length: 13 residues. The CDR3: CASSRGGYDEQYF. CDR3 nucleotides: TGTGCCAGCAGCCGAGGGGGGTACGACGAGCAGTACTTC.

This chain links TRBV29-1 with TRBJ2-7; TRBD1 matches 7 bases. The trim removed 1 base at V and 2 bases at J, leaving 8 bases unmatched. The CDR3 runs 15 residues. From germline, CDR1 is SQVTM and CDR2 ANQGSEA. CDR3: CSVEGGTGTAYEQYF. As DNA, the CDR3 is TGCAGCGTTGAAGGGGGTACCGGGACAGCCTACGAGCAGTACTTC.

This rearrangement joins TRBV5-1 to TRBJ2-7, with a possible D match to TRBD1 (6 bases). V lost 4 bases and J lost 5, with 19 bases in between. The V gene's germline CDR1 is SGHRS and CDR2 YFSETQ. The CDR3 consists of 15 residues. In DNA, the CDR3 is TGCGCCAGCAGCCCTTGGCAGGGGATGATAAACGAGCAGTACTTC. As protein: CASSPWQGMINEQYF.

The chain carries TRBV30 and TRBJ2-5, with 9 bases identical to TRBD1. With V trimmed by 4 bases and J by 5 bases, 14 bases remained unmatched. Germline CDR1 is GTSNPN and CDR2 is SVGIG (reference sequence). The CDR3 has 16 amino acids. CDR3 sequence (DNA): TGTGCCTGGATTCGGTGGGGGACAGGGTGGAGGGAGACCCAGTACTTC. Protein sequence: CAWIRWGTGWRETQYF.

The V call is TRBV5-6, the J call TRBJ2-1, with TRBD1 as a possible D gene (6 bases). Trimming cost V 2 bases and J 1 base, with 7 bases left between them. CDR1 and CDR2 from the germline V gene are SGHDT and YYEEEE. This CDR3 comprises 14 residues. The CDR3 DNA is TGTGCCAGCAGCTTAGGGGGATCCTACAATGAGCAGTTCTTC. Protein: CASSLGGSYNEQFF.